A single sample is the source of the 19 T cell receptor beta chains below, sequenced in a study of T cell changes during pregnancy in multiple sclerosis. Assay: immunoSEQ multiplex PCR; the TCRdb copy retains only in-frame clones and omits some. The sample gives tens of thousands of clones, about nine tenths of which show up once; less than 3% is in the top ten. The input for sequencing was peripheral blood, taken in the second trimester of pregnancy. The receptors come from a female donor in good health, enrolled as a control in a pregnancy study.

The rearrangement uses TRBV5-4 and TRBJ1-1; TRBD1 matches 8 bases. The length of the CDR3 is 15 residues. Per germline, CDR1 SGHNT and CDR2 YYREEE (reference sequence). The V gene end was trimmed by 2 bases and the J gene end by 1 base; junction bases not matched to a gene: 4. CDR3 sequence: CASSLQGGQNTEAFF. The CDR3 DNA follows: TGTGCCAGCAGCTTACAGGGGGGTCAGAACACTGAAGCTTTCTTT.

V is TRBV20-1 and J is TRBJ2-7; possible D gene TRBD2, 6 bases. The CDR3 length is 10 residues. Trimming left V 6 bases short and J 6 bases short, with 9 bases between. CDR1 and CDR2 from the germline V gene are DFQATT and SNEGSKA (reference sequence). The chain's CDR3 is CSALASEQYF. The DNA for the CDR3 is TGCAGTGCCCTAGCGAGCGAGCAGTACTTC.

The chain is built from TRBV6-5 and TRBJ2-1; 10 bases map to TRBD2. Germline loops: CDR1 MNHEY, CDR2 SVGAGI. This CDR3 spans 13 amino acids. Germline trimming cut 10 bases from V and 7 bases from J; bases unmatched to any gene: 7. The CDR3 DNA is TGTGCCACCTCTAGCGGGAGTTTGAATGAGCAGTTCTTC. Its protein product is CATSSGSLNEQFF.

V gene TRBV2 combines with J gene TRBJ1-3; D gene unclear. The length of the CDR3 is 12 residues. With 4 bases removed from V and 8 bases from J, the gap between germline ends came to 9 bases. Germline-derived CDR1 and CDR2 are SNHLY and FYNNEI. CDR3 bases: TGTGCCAGCAGTGTGGAGGGATACACCATATATTTT. Its translation: CASSVEGYTIYF.

Written as DNA, the CDR3 is TGTGCCAGCAGCTTAGGGGGACTGATCACAGATACGCAGTATTTT. It specifies CASSLGGLITDTQYF. This chain uses TRBV7-2 with TRBJ2-3; possibly TRBD2 for D (6 bases). The CDR3 has 15 residues. Germline assignment: CDR1 SGHTA and CDR2 FQGNSA. V gave up 1 base and J gave up 2 bases, with 10 bases separating them.

The chain joins TRBV7-9 to TRBJ2-3, with D possibly TRBD2 on 5 matching bases. The germline V and J ends were trimmed by 6 bases and 5 bases, with 9 bases remaining between them. Germline lookup yields CDR1 SEHNR and CDR2 FQNEAQ (reference sequence). CDR3 length equals 12 residues. CDR3 DNA: TGTGCCAGCAGTTCCGCGGGAGATACGCAGTATTTT. Residues: CASSSAGDTQYF.

This clone was observed once. The chain links TRBV6-1 to TRBJ2-5; TRBD2 matches 7 bases. V gave up 2 bases and J gave up 7 bases; unmatched junction bases: 10. There are 15 residues in the CDR3. Germline V gene sequence: CDR1 MNHNS, CDR2 SASEGT. The CDR3, as DNA: TGTGCCAGCAGTGAAATTTTCACTAGCGAGGTGACCCAGTACTTC. Its protein product is CASSEIFTSEVTQYF.

The chain employs TRBV6-4 and TRBJ2-3; 7 positions agree with TRBD2. V lost 2 bases and J lost 3; bases outside the gene matches: 2. Germline V gene lookup returns CDR1 MRHNA and CDR2 SNTAGT. The CDR3 extends over 14 amino acids. The chain's CDR3 is CASSDRGGTDTQYF. In nucleotides, the CDR3 is TGTGCCAGCAGTGACAGGGGAGGGACAGATACGCAGTATTTT.

Only one count was recorded for this clone. The chain combines TRBV19 with TRBJ1-5; D not resolved. The germline CDR1 and CDR2 sequences are LNHDA and SQIVND (reference sequence). V shed 2 bases and J shed 7 bases, with 15 bases lying between them. This CDR3 is 15 amino acids long. CDR3 in DNA: TGTGCCAGTAGTATATACTCGGGTGTCGGCCAGCCCCAGCATTTT. This encodes CASSIYSGVGQPQHF.

The chain uses TRBV27 and TRBJ2-1; 9 nucleotides agree with TRBD2. The germline V gene encodes CDR1 MNHEY and CDR2 SMNVEV (reference sequence). This CDR3 comprises 15 residues. With V trimmed by 6 bases and J by 7 bases, 10 bases remained unmatched. The CDR3 nucleotides read TGTGCCAGCAGCCCCCTCGCTAGCGGGATAAATGAGCAGTTCTTC. It specifies CASSPLASGINEQFF.

This chain uses TRBV6-5 with TRBJ2-1, with TRBD2 as a possible D gene (5 bases). Trimming stripped 2 bases from V and 8 bases from J, with 10 bases between. Germline V CDR1 and CDR2: MNHEY, SVGAGI. The length of the CDR3 is 13 residues. The CDR3 is CASSYRREDEQFF. CDR3 bases: TGTGCCAGCAGTTACCGCCGGGAAGATGAGCAGTTCTTC.

V and J are TRBV5-1 and TRBJ2-2; 7 bases are a match to TRBD2. The CDR3 extends over 15 amino acids. Per germline, CDR1 SGHRS and CDR2 YFSETQ. The ends lost 2 bases at V and 5 bases at J; junction bases unmatched: 6. The CDR3 DNA reads TGCGCCAGCAGCTTCATAACCGGGGGGACCGGGGAGCTGTTTTTT. Translation gives CASSFITGGTGELFF.

J is TRBJ1-1 and V is TRBV5-1; D gene uncertain. The V gene lost 0 bases and the J gene lost 1 base, with 13 bases spanning the gap. The CDR3 runs to 16 residues. Germline V gene data show CDR1 as SGHRS and CDR2 as YFSETQ. The CDR3 nucleotides are TGCGCCAGCAGCTTGGTAGGAATAGCCCAGAACACTGAAGCTTTCTTT. Encoded protein: CASSLVGIAQNTEAFF. The whole variable domain, filled in from reference TRBV5-1 and TRBJ1-1, reads KAGVTQTPRYLIKTRGQQVTLSCSPISGHRSVSWYQQTPGQGLQFLFEYFSETQRNKGNFPGRFSGRQFSNSRSEMNVSTLELGDSALYLCASSLVGIAQNTEAFFGQGTRLTVV.

This chain connects TRBV4-3 to TRBJ2-1; 15 nucleotides match TRBD2. J lost 0 bases, V lost 1 base, and 1 base had no gene match. The CDR3 length is 18 residues. CDR1 is LGHNA, CDR2 YSLEER, per germline. This CDR3 reads CASSQGTSGRASYNEQFF. In DNA form, the CDR3 reads TGCGCCAGCAGCCAAGGGACTAGCGGGAGGGCCTCCTACAATGAGCAGTTCTTC.

This sequence joins TRBV5-1 and TRBJ2-3; D unresolved. The CDR3 is 16 residues long. Looked up from germline, CDR1 is SGHRS and CDR2 is YFSETQ. V was trimmed by 0 bases and J by 4 bases, leaving 15 bases between them. This CDR3 is CASSLGSVQYADTQYF. The CDR3 DNA sequence: TGCGCCAGCAGCTTGGGATCGGTACAGTACGCAGATACGCAGTATTTT. The full variable domain, with the rest looked up from reference TRBV5-1 and TRBJ2-3, is KAGVTQTPRYLIKTRGQQVTLSCSPISGHRSVSWYQQTPGQGLQFLFEYFSETQRNKGNFPGRFSGRQFSNSRSEMNVSTLELGDSALYLCASSLGSVQYADTQYFGPGTRLTVL.

The CDR3 loop is CASSWDRARGYTF. As DNA, the CDR3 is TGTGCCAGCAGTTGGGACAGGGCGCGGGGCTACACCTTC. This chain links TRBV6-5 with TRBJ1-2, with 9 bases lining up with TRBD1. The germline gives CDR1 MNHEY, CDR2 SVGAGI. This CDR3 has 13 residues. V shed 4 bases, J shed 8 bases, and the junction held 5 bases outside the gene matches.

The chain employs TRBV10-3 and TRBJ1-2; TRBD1 agrees at 7 bases. There are 13 residues in the CDR3. V lost 0 bases, J lost 8 bases, and 3 bases stayed unmatched. Germline CDR1 ENHRY, CDR2 SYGVKD. CDR3 sequence: CAISESGQLGYTF. DNA of the CDR3: TGTGCCATCAGTGAGTCGGGACAGCTCGGCTACACCTTC.

The chain links TRBV5-5 to TRBJ2-2, with D possibly TRBD1 on 7 matching bases. The length of the CDR3 is 18 residues. The germline V and J ends were trimmed by 7 bases and 6 bases, with 28 bases remaining between them. Germline V gene sequence: CDR1 SGHKS, CDR2 YYEKEE (reference sequence). The CDR3 spells CASRHIKTGRLGAGELFF. The CDR3 nucleotides are TGTGCCAGCCGCCATATAAAGACAGGGAGGCTTGGTGCCGGGGAGCTGTTTTTT.

This chain joins TRBV11-2 and TRBJ2-7; 8 nucleotides match TRBD2. The CDR3 runs to 11 residues. The V segment lost 10 bases and the J segment 4 bases; nucleotides outside the gene matches: 3. Germline V gene sequence: CDR1 SGHAT, CDR2 FQNNGV. The DNA for the CDR3 is TGTGCCACGAGCGGGAGTTACGAGCAGTACTTC. It translates to CATSGSYEQYF.